One sample yielded the 30 T cell receptor beta chains listed below, sequenced in a study of radiation and T cells in renal cell carcinoma. TCRdb's table, derived via immunoSEQ multiplex PCR, lists solely in-frame clones and lacks some. The sample holds some 95,000 clones, less than 90% seen once. Regarding time point: baseline pretreatment blood. Indicated treatment: 15 Gy SBRT to primary tumor, nephrectomy 4 weeks later. The specimen comprised blood, sampled from a patient whose treatment included radiotherapy and nephrectomy. The receptors originated from a man aged 50-59 years with renal cell carcinoma.

This chain uses TRBV9 with TRBJ2-7; TRBD2 agrees at 9 bases. CDR1 and CDR2 (germline): SGDLS, YYNGEE. The CDR3 loop spans 14 amino acids. V gave up 3 bases and J gave up 6 bases; unmatched junction bases: 7. CDR3 amino acids: CASSAQGLATEQYF. The CDR3 nucleotides are TGTGCCAGCAGCGCGCAGGGACTAGCTACCGAGCAGTACTTC. Variable domain in full (rest from reference TRBV9 and TRBJ2-7): DSGVTQTPKHLITATGQRVTLRCSPRSGDLSVYWYQQSLDQGLQFLIQYYNGEERAKGNILERFSAQQFPDLHSELNLSSLELGDSALYFCASSAQGLATEQYFGPGTRLTVT.

The chain links TRBV28 to TRBJ2-3; D is perhaps TRBD1 or TRBD2 (6 bases each). CDR3 length: 15 amino acids. From germline, CDR1 is MDHEN and CDR2 SYDVKM. Trimming stripped 3 bases from V and 2 bases from J, with 12 bases between. The CDR3 protein is CASSFEGGSTDTQYF. The DNA for the CDR3 is TGTGCCAGCAGTTTTGAGGGGGGATCCACAGATACGCAGTATTTT.

The rearrangement uses TRBV6-5 and TRBJ2-7; 8 nucleotides align to TRBD2. The CDR3 has 14 amino acids. Germline CDR1 MNHEY, CDR2 SVGAGI. V shed 7 bases, J shed 5 bases, and the junction held 10 bases outside the gene matches. The CDR3 sequence is CASKPGLVSHEQYF. DNA for the CDR3: TGTGCCAGCAAGCCGGGACTAGTCTCACACGAGCAGTACTTC.

The V call is TRBV9, the J call TRBJ2-5; TRBD2 matches 11 bases. J was trimmed by 5 bases and V by 4 bases; bases with no gene match: 10. Germline V gene lookup returns CDR1 SGDLS and CDR2 YYNGEE. The CDR3 totals 16 residues. The CDR3 spells CASSSRLAGGMETQYF. CDR3 DNA sequence: TGTGCCAGCAGCTCTCGATTAGCGGGAGGGATGGAGACCCAGTACTTC. The variable domain in full, with the rest retrieved from reference TRBV9 and TRBJ2-5, is DSGVTQTPKHLITATGQRVTLRCSPRSGDLSVYWYQQSLDQGLQFLIQYYNGEERAKGNILERFSAQQFPDLHSELNLSSLELGDSALYFCASSSRLAGGMETQYFGPGTRLLVL.

The V gene is TRBV5-1, the J gene TRBJ1-1; D not certain. V lost 1 base and J 3 bases, leaving 7 bases between the germline ends. The germline CDR1 and CDR2 sequences are SGHRS and YFSETQ. This CDR3 is 13 amino acids long. This CDR3 reads CASSLKRDTEAFF. The DNA of the CDR3 is TGCGCCAGCAGCTTGAAAAGGGACACTGAAGCTTTCTTT.

This clone was recorded only once. The rearrangement joins TRBV6-5 to TRBJ1-2; perhaps TRBD1 as D (5 bases). V lost 6 bases, J lost 6 bases, and 14 bases lay in between. Looked up from germline, CDR1 is MNHEY and CDR2 is SVGAGI. The CDR3 totals 13 residues. DNA for the CDR3: TGTGCCAGCAGCACCCCGGGGGTGAATGGCTACACCTTC. Translated, it gives CASSTPGVNGYTF.

The chain has TRBV5-1 and TRBJ2-3; D not resolved. The germline V gene encodes CDR1 SGHRS and CDR2 YFSETQ. V lost 1 base and J 1 base, leaving 19 bases between the germline ends. The CDR3 totals 18 residues. This chain's CDR3 is CASSLPLFADEGTDTQYF. In DNA form, the CDR3 reads TGCGCCAGCAGCTTGCCCCTATTTGCGGATGAGGGCACAGATACGCAGTATTTT. Full variable domain (rest looked up from reference TRBV5-1 and TRBJ2-3): KAGVTQTPRYLIKTRGQQVTLSCSPISGHRSVSWYQQTPGQGLQFLFEYFSETQRNKGNFPGRFSGRQFSNSRSEMNVSTLELGDSALYLCASSLPLFADEGTDTQYFGPGTRLTVL.

The sample holds one count of this clone. V and J are TRBV28 and TRBJ2-7; the D gene is possibly TRBD2 (6 bases). V lost 2 bases to trimming and J lost 3 bases, with 11 bases between them. The CDR3 has 14 residues. Germline CDR1 MDHEN, CDR2 SYDVKM. The CDR3 here is CASSLASGRYEQYF. The CDR3 nucleotides are TGTGCCAGCAGTTTAGCAAGCGGGCGCTACGAGCAGTACTTC.

V gene TRBV7-9 combines with J gene TRBJ2-5; D gene unclear. V was clipped by 5 bases and J by 5 bases, with 9 bases between them. Germline V lookup: CDR1 SEHNR, CDR2 FQNEAQ (reference sequence). The CDR3 runs 12 residues. The CDR3 nucleotides are TGTGCCAGCAGCCCCCCCGGGGAGACCCAGTACTTC. Translation gives CASSPPGETQYF.

This clone was detected once. The V gene is TRBV23-1, the J gene TRBJ2-7; 7 bases agree with TRBD2. TRBV23-1 is an ORF, and what it does is uncertain. This CDR3 spans 17 amino acids. After removal of 3 bases from V and 1 base from J, the junction contained 12 bases not matched to a gene. CDR3 protein: CASSHDPGGLLSYEQYF. For the CDR3, the DNA is TGCGCCAGCAGTCATGATCCGGGGGGTCTTTTGTCCTACGAGCAGTACTTC.

The rearrangement links TRBV4-1 to TRBJ2-3; 10 positions agree with TRBD2. Germline V gene lookup returns CDR1 MGHRA and CDR2 YSYEKL. V lost 4 bases and J lost 1; bases outside the gene matches: 2. The CDR3 has 15 residues. The CDR3: CASSPSGGGTDTQYF. CDR3 DNA sequence: TGCGCCAGCAGCCCGAGCGGGGGGGGCACAGATACGCAGTATTTT.

This clone was found once. The V and J genes are TRBV6-5 and TRBJ1-3, with D perhaps matching TRBD1 (6 bases). The CDR3 sequence is 14 residues long. Germline V gene sequence: CDR1 MNHEY, CDR2 SVGAGI. V shed 7 bases and J shed 0 bases, with 10 bases lying between them. CDR3 bases: TGTGCCAGCACCCAGGGGCCCTCTGGAAACACCATATATTTT. Translating gives CASTQGPSGNTIYF.

V usage is TRBV7-2 and J usage is TRBJ2-5; D is unresolved. V gave up 0 bases and J gave up 5 bases, with 13 bases separating them. CDR3 length equals 15 residues. Germline CDR1 SGHTA, CDR2 FQGNSA. The chain's CDR3 is CASSLAGNGIETQYF. The CDR3, as DNA: TGTGCCAGCAGCTTAGCAGGGAACGGCATTGAGACCCAGTACTTC. The full variable domain, rest sourced from reference TRBV7-2 and TRBJ2-5, is GAGVSQSPSNKVTEKGKDVELRCDPISGHTALYWYRQSLGQGLEFLIYFQGNSAPDKSGLPSDRFSAERTGGSVSTLTIQRTQQEDSAVYLCASSLAGNGIETQYFGPGTRLLVL.

The V call is TRBV5-4, the J call TRBJ2-7; a possible D gene is TRBD1 (5 bases). V lost 2 bases and J 4 bases, leaving 19 bases between the germline ends. The CDR3 consists of 16 residues. Germline lookup yields CDR1 SGHNT and CDR2 YYREEE (reference sequence). The chain's CDR3 is CASSFGNPGIVYEQYF. The CDR3 DNA reads TGTGCCAGCAGCTTTGGAAATCCAGGGATAGTTTACGAGCAGTACTTC.

The gene calls are TRBV4-3 and TRBJ1-1, with 8 bases matching TRBD1. Trimming at V came to 4 bases and at J to 11 bases, leaving 6 bases not matched to a gene. CDR3 length: 12 residues. Germline loops: CDR1 LGHNA, CDR2 YSLEER. The DNA for the CDR3 is TGCGCCAGCAGCCCGGACAGGGTTCTGGCTTTCTTT. Amino acid sequence: CASSPDRVLAFF.

This sequence joins TRBV5-1 and TRBJ1-2; weak D call: TRBD1 (6 bases). Trimming removed 0 bases at V and 3 bases at J, with 12 bases between. This CDR3 is 15 amino acids long. CDR1 SGHRS and CDR2 YFSETQ come from the germline V gene. The CDR3 DNA follows: TGCGCCAGCAGCTTGGGTCAGGGGATCGACTATGGCTACACCTTC. It is translated as CASSLGQGIDYGYTF.

The chain carries TRBV29-1 and TRBJ1-2, with D maybe TRBD1 (5 bases). The CDR3 covers 12 residues. CDR1 and CDR2 from the germline V gene are SQVTM and ANQGSEA. Between the trimmed V and J ends, which lost 5 bases and 6 bases, there was a span of 13 bases. CDR3 DNA: TGCAGCGTTCCGGGCGGGGGGGATGGCTACACCTTC. Its protein is CSVPGGGDGYTF.

The chain links TRBV5-6 to TRBJ2-7, with 8 positions matching TRBD2. V lost 0 bases to trimming and J lost 0 bases; unmatched junction nucleotides: 5. CDR3 length equals 16 residues. CDR1 and CDR2 (germline): SGHDT, YYEEEE. The CDR3 spells CASSLAGSGSSYEQYF. CDR3 in DNA: TGTGCCAGCAGCTTGGCCGGGAGCGGGAGCTCCTACGAGCAGTACTTC.

The rearrangement uses TRBV6-5 and TRBJ2-4, with D perhaps matching TRBD1 (6 bases). The ends were cut back, 2 bases at V and 1 base at J, with 9 bases in the middle. Germline CDR1 reads MNHEY; CDR2 reads SVGAGI. The CDR3 spans 15 residues. This CDR3 reads CASSYAGQAKNIQYF. The DNA for the CDR3 is TGTGCCAGCAGTTACGCCGGACAGGCCAAAAACATTCAGTACTTC.

The chain is built from TRBV7-2 and TRBJ2-5; 7 bases are shared with TRBD2. The CDR3 consists of 15 residues. V gave up 0 bases and J gave up 4 bases; unmatched junction bases: 5. The germline gives CDR1 SGHTA, CDR2 FQGNSA. The CDR3 is CASSLAGGFRETQYF. The CDR3 region has the DNA TGTGCCAGCAGCTTAGCGGGGGGGTTTCGAGAGACCCAGTACTTC.

The chain recombines TRBV18 with TRBJ2-5, with 9 bases fitting TRBD1. This CDR3 has 17 amino acids. Germline V gene sequence: CDR1 KGHSH, CDR2 LQKENI. Trimming removed 3 bases from V and 4 bases from J; junction bases left unmatched: 12. This CDR3 reads CASSPGQGKETVETQYF. The CDR3 DNA reads TGTGCCAGCTCACCGGGACAGGGAAAGGAAACCGTAGAGACCCAGTACTTC.

The chain is built from TRBV29-1 and TRBJ2-7; D unresolved. The germline CDR1 and CDR2 sequences are SQVTM and ANQGSEA. The V end lost 7 bases, the J end lost 3 bases, and 13 bases lay between the germline ends. This CDR3 has 12 residues. The CDR3 loop is CSAKDGHYEQYF. CDR3 in DNA: TGCAGCGCCAAGGACGGCCACTACGAGCAGTACTTC.

This clone was seen once. The chain recombines TRBV7-2 with TRBJ1-1; 9 nucleotides line up with TRBD1. The trim removed 8 bases at V and 4 bases at J, leaving 5 bases unmatched. Germline-derived CDR1 and CDR2 are SGHTA and FQGNSA. CDR3 length equals 13 residues. As DNA, the CDR3 is TGTGCCAGCCACAGGGGGCAGGCCACTGAAGCTTTCTTT. It codes for CASHRGQATEAFF.

This chain uses TRBV7-9 with TRBJ1-5, with 7 bases matching TRBD1. With 8 bases clipped from V and 5 bases from J, the junction kept 3 bases outside the gene matches. The germline gives CDR1 SEHNR, CDR2 FQNEAQ (reference sequence). The CDR3 loop spans 12 amino acids. CDR3 sequence (DNA): TGTGCCAGCGCAGGGGGTGATCAGCCCCAGCATTTT. Its protein is CASAGGDQPQHF.

The chain links TRBV5-5 to TRBJ2-7, with 7 positions matching TRBD1. Germline lookup yields CDR1 SGHKS and CDR2 YYEKEE (reference sequence). V was clipped by 1 base and J by 5 bases; unmatched bases: 9. This CDR3 contains 15 residues. CDR3 amino acids: CASSLHLQGNNEQYF. In nucleotides, the CDR3 is TGTGCCAGCAGCTTGCACCTACAGGGGAACAACGAGCAGTACTTC.

The rearrangement links TRBV10-3 to TRBJ1-6; D not certain. The V end was cut by 4 bases, the J end by 7 bases, with 17 bases between. The CDR3 loop spans 16 amino acids. Germline CDR1 reads ENHRY; CDR2 reads SYGVKD. For the CDR3, the DNA is TGTGCCATCAGTGCCGGGTCACCGAGAGGGAATTCACCCCTCCACTTT. Translating it yields CAISAGSPRGNSPLHF.

The chain couples TRBV9 to TRBJ1-6; D might be TRBD1 (6 bases). The CDR3 contains 15 residues. Germline V lookup: CDR1 SGDLS, CDR2 YYNGEE. Trimming removed 5 bases from V and 8 bases from J, with 17 bases in between. CDR3 sequence: CASREGGEGYSPLHF. In nucleotides, the CDR3 is TGTGCCAGCAGAGAGGGGGGGGAGGGTTATTCACCCCTCCACTTT.

The chain links TRBV20-1 to TRBJ2-7; no clear D. Germline CDR1 reads DFQATT; CDR2 reads SNEGSKA (reference sequence). The CDR3 sequence is 11 residues long. V was clipped by 5 bases and J by 3 bases, with 8 bases between them. In DNA, the CDR3 is TGCAGTGCTTCACCCGTCTACGAGCAGTACTTC. Translation: CSASPVYEQYF.

The chain couples TRBV5-1 to TRBJ2-1; perhaps TRBD2 as D (6 bases). V lost 1 base and J lost 9, with 23 bases in between. This CDR3 spans 17 amino acids. CDR1 SGHRS and CDR2 YFSETQ come from the germline V gene. DNA of the CDR3: TGCGCCAGCAGCTTGTCCGGAGGGCTAGGCGCGGGTCCTGAGCAGTTCTTC. Its translation is CASSLSGGLGAGPEQFF.

The V gene is TRBV28, the J gene TRBJ2-7; D is possibly TRBD1 (6 bases). The CDR3 sequence is 13 residues long. Trimming left V 10 bases short and J 5 bases short, with 18 bases between. CDR1 is MDHEN and CDR2 is SYDVKM in the germline V gene. CDR3 in DNA: TGTGCCACCCTGACAGGATTTCTGCACGAGCAGTACTTC. Translated: CATLTGFLHEQYF.